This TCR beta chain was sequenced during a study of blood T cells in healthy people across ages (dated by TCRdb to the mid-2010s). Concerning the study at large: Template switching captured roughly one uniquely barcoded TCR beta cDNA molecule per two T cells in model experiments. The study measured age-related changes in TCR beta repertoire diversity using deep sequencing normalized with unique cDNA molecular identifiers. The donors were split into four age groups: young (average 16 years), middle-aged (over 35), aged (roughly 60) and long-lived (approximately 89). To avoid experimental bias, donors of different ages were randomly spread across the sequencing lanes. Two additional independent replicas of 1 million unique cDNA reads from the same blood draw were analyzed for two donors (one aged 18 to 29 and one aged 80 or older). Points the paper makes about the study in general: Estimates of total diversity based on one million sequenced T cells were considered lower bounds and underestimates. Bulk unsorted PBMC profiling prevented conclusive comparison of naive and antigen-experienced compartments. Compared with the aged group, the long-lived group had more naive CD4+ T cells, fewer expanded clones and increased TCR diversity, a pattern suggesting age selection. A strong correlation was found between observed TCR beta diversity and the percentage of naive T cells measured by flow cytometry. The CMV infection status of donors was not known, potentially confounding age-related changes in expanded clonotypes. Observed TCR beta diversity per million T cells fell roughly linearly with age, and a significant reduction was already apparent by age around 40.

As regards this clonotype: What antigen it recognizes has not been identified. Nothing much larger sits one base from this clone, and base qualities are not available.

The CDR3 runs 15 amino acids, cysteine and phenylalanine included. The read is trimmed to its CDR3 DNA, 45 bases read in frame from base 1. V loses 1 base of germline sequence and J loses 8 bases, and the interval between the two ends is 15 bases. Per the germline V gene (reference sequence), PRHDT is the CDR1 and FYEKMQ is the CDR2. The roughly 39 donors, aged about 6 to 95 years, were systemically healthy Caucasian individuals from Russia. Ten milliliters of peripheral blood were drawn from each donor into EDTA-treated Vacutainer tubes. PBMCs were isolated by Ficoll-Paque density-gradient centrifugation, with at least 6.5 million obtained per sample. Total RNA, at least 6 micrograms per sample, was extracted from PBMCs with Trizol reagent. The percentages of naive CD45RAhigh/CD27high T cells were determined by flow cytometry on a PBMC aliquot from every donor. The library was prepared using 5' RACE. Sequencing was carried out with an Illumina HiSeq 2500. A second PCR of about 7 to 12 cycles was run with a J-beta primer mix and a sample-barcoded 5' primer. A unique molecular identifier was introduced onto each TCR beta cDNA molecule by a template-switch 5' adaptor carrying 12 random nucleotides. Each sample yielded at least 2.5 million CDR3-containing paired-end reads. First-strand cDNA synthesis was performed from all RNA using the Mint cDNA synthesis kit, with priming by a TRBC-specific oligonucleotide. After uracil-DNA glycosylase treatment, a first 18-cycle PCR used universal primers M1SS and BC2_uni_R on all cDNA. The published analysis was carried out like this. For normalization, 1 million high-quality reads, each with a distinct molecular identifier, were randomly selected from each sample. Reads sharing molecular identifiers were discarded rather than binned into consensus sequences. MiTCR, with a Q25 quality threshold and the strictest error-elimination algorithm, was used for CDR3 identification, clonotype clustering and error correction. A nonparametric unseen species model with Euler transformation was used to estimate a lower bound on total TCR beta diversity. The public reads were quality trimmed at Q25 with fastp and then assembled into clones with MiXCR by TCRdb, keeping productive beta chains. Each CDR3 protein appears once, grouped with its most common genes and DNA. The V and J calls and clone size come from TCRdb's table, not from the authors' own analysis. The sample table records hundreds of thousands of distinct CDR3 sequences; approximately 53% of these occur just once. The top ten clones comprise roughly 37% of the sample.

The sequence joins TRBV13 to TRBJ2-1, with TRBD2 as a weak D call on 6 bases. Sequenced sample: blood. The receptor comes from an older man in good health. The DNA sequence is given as TGTGCCAGCAGCTTAGACGGCGGGAACGGCGATGAGCAGTTCTTC. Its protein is CASSLDGGNGDEQFF.